This entry describes one TCR beta chain. Participants' reported clinical history set cohort assignment. This sample is part of a study of blood T cell repertoires in COVID-19. Assay used: immunoSEQ multiplex PCR; TCRdb lists only in-frame clones, some missing. In the table there are hundreds of thousands of clones, 86% of which are singletons. Trimming stripped 6 bases from V and 4 bases from J, with 17 bases between. Germline CDR1 reads SGHRS; CDR2 reads YFSETQ. The length of the CDR3 is 14 residues. The chain employs TRBV5-1 and TRBJ2-7; a weak D match, TRBD1 (6 bases). The origin of this receptor is a woman in her 50s who had recovered from COVID-19. The sequencing sample was made of PBMCs or T cells enriched from blood (not recorded which). The CDR3 sequence: CASTGQRGNYEQYF. The CDR3 DNA reads TGCGCCAGCACTGGACAGCGAGGAAATTACGAGCAGTACTTC. The full variable domain, its missing parts supplied by reference TRBV5-1 and TRBJ2-7, is KAGVTQTPRYLIKTRGQQVTLSCSPISGHRSVSWYQQTPGQGLQFLFEYFSETQRNKGNFPGRFSGRQFSNSRSEMNVSTLELGDSALYLCASTGQRGNYEQYFGPGTRLTVT.